Listed below are T cell receptor beta chains from one sample, sequenced in a study of radiation and T cells in renal cell carcinoma. Data came from immunoSEQ multiplex PCR; TCRdb stores just in-frame clones and leaves some out. Altogether some 20,000 clones are present, roughly 53% being singletons, with the ten largest covering roughly 22%. The sequenced sample was tumor tissue, obtained from a patient whose treatment was nephrectomy without radiotherapy. The receptors derive from a human donor with renal cell carcinoma. Both conserved end residues are part of each CDR3. Each record gives: V gene, clone size, D gene, J gene, CDR3 protein, CDR3 DNA. D genes are given only for firm matches. Some rows have no size entry. The others give once, few or many, or a class for an expanded clone.

TRBV7-2	few	-	TRBJ1-2	CASSLSLGQGYTF	TGTGCCAGCAGCCTCTCCTTGGGCCAGGGCTACACCTTC
TRBV6-1	-	-	TRBJ2-2	CASRGTGRAGELFF	TGTGCCAGCAGGGGCACAGGGCGCGCCGGGGAGCTGTTTTTT
TRBV2	-	-	TRBJ2-2	CASREGGYGELFF	TGTGCCAGCAGAGAAGGAGGGTACGGGGAGCTGTTTTTT
TRBV5-6	-	-	TRBJ1-4	CASSLMSGSLETNEKLFF	TGTGCCAGCAGCTTGATGTCAGGGAGTCTAGAGACTAATGAAAAACTGTTTTTT
TRBV10-2	-	TRBD2	TRBJ2-2	CASMAGGLTSGELFF	TGCGCCAGCATGGCGGGGGGGCTGACATCCGGGGAGCTGTTTTTT
TRBV21-1	-	-	TRBJ2-2	CVLGSGELFF	TGTGTACTTGGCTCCGGGGAGCTGTTTTTT
TRBV18	-	TRBD1	TRBJ1-2	CASSDRQGPYGYTF	TGTGCCAGCTCGGATCGACAGGGACCCTATGGCTACACCTTC
TRBV4-2	few	-	TRBJ1-1	CASSQDGGLTEAFF	TGTGCCAGCAGCCAAGACGGGGGTCTGACTGAAGCTTTCTTT
TRBV6-5	-	-	TRBJ1-1	CASSPTDTEAFF	TGTGCCAGCAGCCCGACGGACACTGAAGCTTTCTTT
TRBV30	once	TRBD1	TRBJ1-2	CAWRVNRGRTYGYTF	TGTGCCTGGAGGGTAAACAGGGGGCGGACGTATGGCTACACCTTC
TRBV5-5	few	TRBD1	TRBJ1-1	CASSPGVMTGETEAFF	TGTGCCAGCAGCCCGGGTGTCATGACAGGGGAGACTGAAGCTTTCTTT
TRBV7-8	few	TRBD1	TRBJ1-5	CASSLYAGGSQPQHF	TGTGCCAGCAGCTTATACGCAGGGGGCTCTCAGCCCCAGCATTTT
TRBV11-1	-	-	TRBJ1-2	CASSPRTEAGGYTF	TGTGCCAGCAGCCCTAGGACGGAGGCGGGTGGCTACACCTTC
TRBV5-1	few	-	TRBJ2-2	CASSLATGTVTGELFF	TGCGCCAGCAGCTTGGCTACCGGGACGGTGACCGGGGAGCTGTTTTTT
TRBV6-1	-	-	TRBJ1-1	CASSEGGGRVEAFF	TGTGCCAGCAGTGAAGGGGGGGGCCGGGTTGAAGCTTTCTTT
TRBV13	-	TRBD1	TRBJ1-2	CASTGQAYYGYTF	TGTGCCAGTACGGGACAGGCCTACTATGGCTACACCTTC
TRBV19	once	-	TRBJ1-5	CASRDLGIWQPQHF	TGTGCCAGCCGTGACTTGGGGATTTGGCAGCCCCAGCATTTT
TRBV30	-	-	TRBJ2-2	CAWSAVGWGTGELLF	-
TRBV9	once	TRBD1	TRBJ2-3	CASSVVGQADTQYF	TGTGCCAGCAGCGTAGTGGGACAGGCAGATACGCAGTATTTT
TRBV5-4	medium-sized	-	TRBJ1-4	CASSSGGQHPANEKLFF	TGTGCCAGCAGCTCCGGGGGCCAACATCCGGCTAATGAAAAACTGTTTTTT
TRBV7-8	-	TRBD1	TRBJ1-5	CASSARDRGLNQPQHF	TGTGCCAGCAGCGCCCGGGACAGGGGACTCAATCAGCCCCAGCATTTT
TRBV2	once	-	TRBJ1-5	CASSEDTNQPQHF	TGTGCCAGCAGTGAAGACACGAATCAGCCCCAGCATTTT
TRBV19	-	-	TRBJ1-1	CASSIEGSLNTEAFF	TGTGCCAGTAGTATAGAAGGCAGTTTGAACACTGAAGCTTTCTTT
TRBV10-3	-	TRBD1	TRBJ1-1	CAISLGRGPGEAFF	TGTGCCATCAGTCTCGGGAGGGGGCCAGGCGAAGCTTTCTTT
TRBV30	few	-	TRBJ2-7	CAWRRGAVYEQYF	TGTGCCTGGAGGAGGGGGGCGGTCTACGAGCAGTACTTC
TRBV29-1	-	-	TRBJ2-3	CSAPFSGLSTDTQYF	TGCAGCGCCCCGTTCAGCGGGCTTAGCACAGATACGCAGTATTTT
TRBV4-1	-	TRBD1	TRBJ1-1	CASSQEGTGGIAFF	TGCGCCAGCAGCCAAGAGGGGACAGGGGGCATCGCTTTCTTT
TRBV5-1	-	-	TRBJ1-2	CASSLVTGLAGYTF	TGCGCCAGCAGCTTGGTTACAGGGTTAGCGGGCTACACCTTC
TRBV20-1	few	-	TRBJ2-3	CSARWGDTQYF	TGCAGTGCCCGTTGGGGAGATACGCAGTATTTT
TRBV2	-	-	TRBJ2-1	CASRIPQGQFF	TGTGCCAGCAGAATCCCCCAGGGGCAGTTCTTC
TRBV6-6	-	-	TRBJ1-3	CATGDPTGSGNTIYF	TGTGCCACCGGAGATCCGACGGGCTCTGGAAACACCATATATTTT
TRBV7-2	-	-	TRBJ2-3	CASSPRGLFHTQYF	TGTGCCAGCAGCCCGAGGGGACTTTTTCATACGCAGTATTTT
TRBV7-4	-	-	TRBJ2-2	CASSLAVRFQGNTGELFF	TGTGCCAGCAGCTTAGCGGTAAGGTTTCAGGGGAACACCGGGGAGCTGTTTTTT
TRBV4-3	-	-	TRBJ2-3	CASSQDRWGTDTQYF	TGCGCCAGCAGCCAAGATCGCTGGGGCACAGATACGCAGTATTTT
TRBV4-3	-	TRBD2	TRBJ2-1	CASSQDWLAGGRDEQFF	TGCGCCAGCAGCCAAGATTGGTTAGCGGGGGGGAGGGATGAGCAGTTCTTC
TRBV19	-	-	TRBJ1-1	CASSIQGPNTEAFF	TGTGCCAGTAGTATTCAGGGGCCGAACACTGAAGCTTTCTTT
TRBV19	-	TRBD1	TRBJ1-6	CASRLPGQVHSPLHF	TGTGCCAGTAGGTTACCGGGACAGGTTCATTCACCCCTCCACTTT
TRBV29-1	-	-	TRBJ2-3	CSARGYSRGSTDTQYF	TGCAGCGCCAGGGGCTATAGCCGGGGTAGCACAGATACGCAGTATTTT
TRBV5-1	-	-	TRBJ1-5	CASSLAGHPNQPQHF	TGCGCCAGCAGCTTGGCTGGACACCCCAATCAGCCCCAGCATTTT
TRBV7-6	-	TRBD1	TRBJ2-7	CASSPGQGLGEQYF	TGTGCCAGCAGCCCGGGACAGGGCTTGGGCGAGCAGTACTTC
TRBV5-4	-	-	TRBJ1-2	CASSYLGGLGGYTF	TGTGCCAGCAGCTATTTAGGGGGGCTTGGTGGCTACACCTTC
TRBV5-6	few	-	TRBJ2-5	CASSLVTDRETQYF	TGTGCCAGCAGCTTGGTTACGGACCGGGAGACCCAGTACTTC